This TCR beta chain was identified during a study of CD8 T cells in Susac syndrome. V lost 0 bases, J lost 2 bases, and 7 bases lay in between. Germline-derived CDR1 and CDR2 are MNHEY and SVGAGI. This CDR3 contains 14 residues. With random hexamers, reverse transcription was performed on 0.5 to 1 ug of RNA. TCRdb recomputed calls from the immunoSEQ multiplex PCR reads with MiXCR, one row per CDR3 protein. Here the sample spans approximately 140,000 distinct CDR3 sequences, over 85% being singletons. Sample: CD8+ T cells from PBMCs. This rearrangement joins TRBV6-5 to TRBJ2-5; D not certain. The receptor comes from a human donor in good health. The CDR3 is CASSYSLGQETQYF. CDR3 coding DNA: TGTGCCAGCAGTTACTCGTTAGGACAAGAGACCCAGTACTTC.